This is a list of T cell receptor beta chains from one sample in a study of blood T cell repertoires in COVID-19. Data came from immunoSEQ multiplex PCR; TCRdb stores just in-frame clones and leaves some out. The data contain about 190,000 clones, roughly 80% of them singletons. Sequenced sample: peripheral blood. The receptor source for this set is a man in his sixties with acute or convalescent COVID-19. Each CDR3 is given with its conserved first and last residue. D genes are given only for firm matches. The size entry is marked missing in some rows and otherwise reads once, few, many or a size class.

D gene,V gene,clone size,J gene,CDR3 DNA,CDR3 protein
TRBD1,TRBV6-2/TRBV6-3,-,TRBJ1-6,TGTGCCAGCAGTCACGGACAGGGGACCTCACCCCTCCACTTT,CASSHGQGTSPLHF
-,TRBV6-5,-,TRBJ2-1,TGTGCCAGCAGTTACCTCCCCAATGAGCAGTTCTTC,CASSYLPNEQFF
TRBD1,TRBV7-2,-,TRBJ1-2,TGTGCCAGCAGCTCTAGACCGGGACAGGGAGCCGGCTACACCTTC,CASSSRPGQGAGYTF
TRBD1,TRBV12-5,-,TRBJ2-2,TGTGCTAGCCGGGGACAGGGGTACACCGGGGAGCTGTTTTTT,CASRGQGYTGELFF
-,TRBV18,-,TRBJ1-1,TGTGCCAGCTCACAACAGTCGAACACTGAAGCTTTCTTT,CASSQQSNTEAFF
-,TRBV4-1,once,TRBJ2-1,TGCGCCAGCAGTCTGGACAGACAGCAGTTCTTC,CASSLDRQQFF
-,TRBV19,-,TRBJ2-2,TGTGCCAGTAGAAGGTCAGGATACCAGGGCACCGGGGAGCTGTTTTTT,CASRRSGYQGTGELFF
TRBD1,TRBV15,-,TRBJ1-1,TGTGCCACCAGCCCGGAAAGGGGGCGGGTGGGTACTGAAGCTTTCTTT,CATSPERGRVGTEAFF
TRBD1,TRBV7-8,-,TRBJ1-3,TGTGCCAGCAGCGCGAGGGGGCTTATTGGAAACACCATATATTTT,CASSARGLIGNTIYF
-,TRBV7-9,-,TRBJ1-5,TGTGCCAGCAGTCCTACAGGGTTCTATAGCAATCAGCCCCAGCATTTT,CASSPTGFYSNQPQHF
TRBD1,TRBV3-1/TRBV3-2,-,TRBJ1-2,TGTGCCAGCAGCCCGGACAGGGTCGGCTACACCTTC,CASSPDRVGYTF
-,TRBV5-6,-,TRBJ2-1,TGTGCCAGCAGCTTGTTGACTAGTTCCAATGAGCAGTTCTTC,CASSLLTSSNEQFF
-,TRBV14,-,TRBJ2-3,TGTGCCAGCAGCCCGGCCGGGGGATTCCTCACAGATACGCAGTATTTT,CASSPAGGFLTDTQYF
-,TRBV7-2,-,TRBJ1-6,TGTGCCAGCAGCTTAGAGATAGGGAGGGATTCACCCCTCCACTTT,CASSLEIGRDSPLHF
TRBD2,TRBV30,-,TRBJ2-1,TGTGCCTCCAGTAGCGGGAGGTTCCCCAATGAGCAGTTCTTC,CASSSGRFPNEQFF
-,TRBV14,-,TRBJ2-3,TGTGCCAGCAGCCCAGTCCGGGGTACGCAGTATTTT,CASSPVRGTQYF
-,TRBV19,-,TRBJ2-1,TGTGCCAGTAGTCGGCCAGGCTCCTACAATGAGCAGTTCTTC,CASSRPGSYNEQFF
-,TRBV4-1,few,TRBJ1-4,TGCGCCAGCAGCCAAGTTTTTAGTGAAAAACTGTTTTTT,CASSQVFSEKLFF
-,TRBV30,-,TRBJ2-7,TGTGCCTGGAGCCTTACTGAGACCTACGAGCAGTACTTC,CAWSLTETYEQYF
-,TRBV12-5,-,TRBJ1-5,TGTGCTAGTGGTTTGGGACTTCAGCCCCAGCATTTT,CASGLGLQPQHF
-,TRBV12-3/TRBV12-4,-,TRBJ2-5,TGTGCCAGCAGTCCTGCGTCTCAAGAGACCCAGTACTTC,CASSPASQETQYF
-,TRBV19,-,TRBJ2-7,TGTGCCAGTAGTATAGGGGCCAGCCGCTACGAGCAGTACTTC,CASSIGASRYEQYF
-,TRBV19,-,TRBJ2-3,TGTGCCAGTAGTAGGGGGGACCGCACAGATACGCAGTATTTT,CASSRGDRTDTQYF
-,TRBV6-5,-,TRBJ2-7,TGTGCCAGCGGTCCCGGGGTTCCCTACGAGCAGTACTTC,CASGPGVPYEQYF
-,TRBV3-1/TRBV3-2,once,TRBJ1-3,TGTGCCAGCAGCCCTGTAGTTGGAAACACCATATATTTT,CASSPVVGNTIYF